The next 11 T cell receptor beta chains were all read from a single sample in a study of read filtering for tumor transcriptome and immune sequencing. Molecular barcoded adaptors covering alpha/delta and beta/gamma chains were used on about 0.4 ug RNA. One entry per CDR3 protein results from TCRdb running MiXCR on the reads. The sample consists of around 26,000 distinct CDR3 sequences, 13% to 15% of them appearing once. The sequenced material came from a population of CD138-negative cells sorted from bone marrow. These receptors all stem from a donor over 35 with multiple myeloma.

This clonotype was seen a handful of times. The CDR3 coding sequence is TGTGCCAGCAGCTCCGTCACGGGATTCTCCTACAATGAGCAGTTCTTC. It is translated as CASSSVTGFSYNEQFF. The V gene is TRBV2, the J gene TRBJ2-1; a possible D gene is TRBD2 (5 bases). The V end lost 6 bases, the J end lost 0 bases, and 15 bases lay between the germline ends. Germline V gene sequence: CDR1 SNHLY, CDR2 FYNNEI. The CDR3 has 16 amino acids.

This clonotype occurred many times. In nucleotides, the CDR3 is TGCGCCAGCTCGGCGGTGGCGAACACCGGGGAGCTGTTTTTT. It translates to CASSAVANTGELFF. V is TRBV5-1 and J is TRBJ2-2; D gene uncertain. From germline, CDR1 is SGHRS and CDR2 YFSETQ. The CDR3 runs to 14 residues. The ends were cut back, 7 bases at V and 0 bases at J, with 10 bases in the middle. Drawing the rest from reference TRBV5-1 and TRBJ2-2, the complete variable domain is KAGVTQTPRYLIKTRGQQVTLSCSPISGHRSVSWYQQTPGQGLQFLFEYFSETQRNKGNFPGRFSGRQFSNSRSEMNVSTLELGDSALYLCASSAVANTGELFFGEGSRLTVL.

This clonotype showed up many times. CDR3 DNA sequence: TGTGCCAGCAGTTTCCTGTCGGCAGGGAAAGAGACCCAGTACTTC. Translated: CASSFLSAGKETQYF. V usage is TRBV28 and J usage is TRBJ2-5, with a tentative D call TRBD1 (5 bases). The CDR3 has 15 amino acids. V was cut by 3 bases and J by 3 bases, with 14 bases left in between. Germline CDR1 MDHEN, CDR2 SYDVKM.

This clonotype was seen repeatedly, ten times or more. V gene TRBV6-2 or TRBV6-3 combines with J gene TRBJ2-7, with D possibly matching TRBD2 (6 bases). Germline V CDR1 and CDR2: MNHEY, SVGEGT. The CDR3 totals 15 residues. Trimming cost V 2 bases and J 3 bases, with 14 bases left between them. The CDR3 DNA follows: TGTGCCAGCAGTTACGGTTTGGGGGGAAACTACGAGCAGTACTTC. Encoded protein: CASSYGLGGNYEQYF.

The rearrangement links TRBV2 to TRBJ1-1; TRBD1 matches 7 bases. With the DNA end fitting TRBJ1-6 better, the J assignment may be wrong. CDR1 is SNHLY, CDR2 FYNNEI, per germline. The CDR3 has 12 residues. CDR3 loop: CASKTGNSPLHF. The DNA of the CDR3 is TGTGCCAGCAAGACAGGGAATTCACCCCTCCACTTT.

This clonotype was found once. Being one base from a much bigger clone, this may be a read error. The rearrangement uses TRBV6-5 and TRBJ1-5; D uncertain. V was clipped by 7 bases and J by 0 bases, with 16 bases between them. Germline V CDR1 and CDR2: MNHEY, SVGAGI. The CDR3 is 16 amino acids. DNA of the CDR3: TGTGCCAGCACCCCCCGATTTTGGTCTAGCAATCAGCCCCAGCATTTT. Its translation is CASTPRFWSSNQPQHF.

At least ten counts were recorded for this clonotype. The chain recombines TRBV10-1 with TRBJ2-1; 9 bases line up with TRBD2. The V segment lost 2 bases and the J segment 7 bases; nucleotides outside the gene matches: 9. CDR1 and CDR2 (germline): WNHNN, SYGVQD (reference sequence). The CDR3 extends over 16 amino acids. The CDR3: CASSEAGGPLGNEQFF. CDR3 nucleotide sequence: TGCGCCAGCAGTGAGGCGGGAGGGCCTCTTGGGAATGAGCAGTTCTTC.

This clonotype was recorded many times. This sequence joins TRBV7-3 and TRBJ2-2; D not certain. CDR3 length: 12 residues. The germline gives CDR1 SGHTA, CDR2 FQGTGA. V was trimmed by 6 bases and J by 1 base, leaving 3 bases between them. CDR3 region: CASSLNTGELFF. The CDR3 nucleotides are TGTGCCAGCAGTTTGAACACCGGGGAGCTGTTTTTT. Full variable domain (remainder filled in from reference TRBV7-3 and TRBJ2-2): GAGVSQTPSNKVTEKGKYVELRCDPISGHTALYWYRQSLGQGPEFLIYFQGTGAADDSGLPNDRFFAVRPEGSVSTLKIQRTERGDSAVYLCASSLNTGELFFGEGSRLTVL.

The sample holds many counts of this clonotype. CDR3 protein: CASSFRGTGGETEAFF. CDR3 coding DNA: TGTGCCAGCAGCTTTAGGGGTACAGGGGGCGAGACTGAAGCTTTCTTT. The rearrangement uses TRBV11-2 and TRBJ1-1; 9 nucleotides align to TRBD1. CDR1 and CDR2 from the germline V gene are SGHAT and FQNNGV. The CDR3 runs 16 residues. The V and J ends lost 3 bases and 5 bases, in that order; junction bases with no gene match: 10.

CDR3 region: CASSLRRDNEQFF. CDR3 coding DNA: TGCGCCAGCAGCTTGCGACGGGACAATGAGCAGTTCTTC. This chain uses TRBV5-1 with TRBJ2-1, with D uncertain. Germline CDR1 is SGHRS and CDR2 is YFSETQ. The CDR3 spans 13 residues. V shed 1 base and J shed 5 bases, with 7 bases lying between them.

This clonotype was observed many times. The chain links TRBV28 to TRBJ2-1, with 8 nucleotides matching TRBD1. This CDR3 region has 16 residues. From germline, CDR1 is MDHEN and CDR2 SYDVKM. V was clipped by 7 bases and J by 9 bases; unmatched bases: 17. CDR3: CASTSEGTGGKGEQFF. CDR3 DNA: TGTGCCAGCACCTCTGAAGGTACAGGGGGTAAGGGTGAGCAGTTCTTC.